Described below is a single T cell receptor beta chain sequence and its context. Its binding antigen is unknown. Within one base of it there is no much larger clone, and no base qualities were kept. The data derive from a study of long-term antiretroviral therapy in people with HIV (dated by TCRdb to the early 2020s). Some background on the complete study: The earliest samples were collected roughly a decade before the 2015 WHO recommendation for immediate ART, at a time when ART was usually postponed until CD4 counts fell. This retrospective serial study examined whether starting ART and sustained HIV suppression were associated with changes in the composition and diversity of the TRB repertoire in peripheral blood. Of the 30 participants with HIV, about twelve were female. From fewer than 35 adults with confirmed HIV infection, the cohort provided approximately 210 cryopreserved PBMC samples, gathered serially across a mean of approximately six years (range 1-12). Test extractions of a monoclonal T-cell line alongside about 35 polyclonal samples showed no cross-contamination during QIAcube processing.

Participants were included only if at least one PBMC sample before ART initiation and at least two post-ART samples were available. Every participant with HIV received treatment in the United States of America. Before DNA extraction, cryopreserved samples of roughly 0.9-11 million PBMC were thawed and then washed. At the time of the earliest PBMC sample for each participant with HIV, ages ranged from about 23 to 60 years. Per participant, PBMC samples came from 1-4 timepoints prior to ART initiation and 2-8 timepoints following ART initiation, for a median of 7 samples. Serial HIV viral load, CD4+ T-cell count, ART history and demographic data were obtained for every participant. A Qiagen kit on a QIAcube was used to extract genomic DNA from unsorted PBMC, with samples processed in batches of 12. The immunoSEQ hsTCRB v3.0 assay was used at survey level resolution to sequence the TRB variable region. The target sequencing depth for TRB was about 40,000-50,000 T-cell genomes per sample. TRB libraries were pooled and sequenced on an Illumina MiSeq using a v3 150-cycle kit. On the study's bioinformatics: Analysis of repertoires was carried out in R inside a reproducible Nextflow workflow spanning QC, data transformation and analysis. Custom analyses were implemented in LymphoSeq2, an R package for AIRR-Seq data exploration. After excluding a handful of samples that yielded fewer than 5000 total TRB sequences, around 190 HIV repertoires remained for analysis. Among the approximately 190 HIV repertoires that were kept, 59 were collected before ART initiation and roughly 130 were collected after ART initiation. Each repertoire was downsampled to 5000 TRB nucleotide sequences, and summary statistics were averaged across 100 downsampling iterations. Only TRB sequences with CDR3 regions of at least seven amino acids were retained for analysis. Diversity was assessed using a clonality score derived from Shannon entropy and using the Gini coefficient. In the repertoire networks, any two of the top 5000 CDR3 amino acid sequences were connected whenever the two sequences differed by an edit distance of one. For TRB CDR3 amino acid sequences, antigen specificity groups and MHC restriction were predicted with GLIPH2. To flag known CMV, EBV, HIV or tissue antigen associations, CDR3 amino acid sequences were matched against VDJdb and McPAS-TCR. Pre-ART, post-ART and control groups were compared with Wilcoxon signed-rank tests and Holm-Bonferroni correction. TCRdb mirrors the immuneACCESS table, restricted to in-frame sequences. Some clones are absent from its copies; in checked studies, under half trace to an unresolved V gene, and the reason for the others is unknown. That table is the source of V, J and clone size, and D and trimming were worked out from the DNA. This sample has about 39,000 clones in its table, and 85% to 90% of those were observed once. The ten top clones hold 4% to 4.5% of the sample.

What the study reported, not specific to this receptor: Narrower CDR3 length ranges were observed in HIV repertoires than in controls, and an antigen-experienced repertoire with only a slight naive shift after ART was suggested by the network structure. A significant increase in TRB diversity was found to be associated with ART initiation, although TRB diversity was observed to remain significantly below that of transplant donor controls even after long-term ART. At every time point, the repertoire was dominated by expanded TRB clones first identified before ART initiation, although this dominance fluctuated and, in many PLHIV, declined after ART. The samples were dated from about 2003 to 2017, and the ART regimens that were used may be less effective than current ART regimens. Inferences about post-ART repertoire changes were limited because no data were available on ART adherence, viral resistance or therapy changes. Because pre-ART samples had limited cell numbers, unsorted PBMC were profiled rather than sorted CD4+ and CD8+ T cells. Owing to limited PBMC availability, only the TCR beta chain was sequenced, without alpha chain pairing.

The germline V gene specifies MNHEY as CDR1 and SVGAGI as CDR2. The CDR3, from cysteine to phenylalanine, totals 14 residues. The read is trimmed to its CDR3 DNA, 42 bases read in frame from base 1. The germline ends are 11 bases apart after V is trimmed by 7 bases and J by 4 bases. The specimen comprised unsorted PBMCs, sampled 1.2 years after starting antiretroviral therapy. The TCR comes from a woman in her fifties or sixties with HIV. This chain joins TRBV6-5 to TRBJ1-6, with the D gene too uncertain to name. In nucleotides, the sequence is TGTGCCAGCACCAAGACACAGTATAATTCACCCCTCCACTTT. This yields the protein CASTKTQYNSPLHF.